Below are 3 T cell receptor beta chains sequenced from a single sample in a study of shared clonotypes between healthy human individuals. The table came from immunoSEQ multiplex PCR; TCRdb's copy has only in-frame clones and leaves some out. The sample has fewer than 600,000 clones, approximately 80% seen once. The sequencing sample was made of PBMCs. The receptor source for this set is a woman between 40 and 50 years old in good health. Some clones in this sample may be carry-over from other donors' samples.

The chain joins TRBV15 to TRBJ1-2; TRBD1 aligns across 7 bases. This CDR3 spans 13 amino acids. V dropped 0 bases and J dropped 6; count of bases not matched to a gene: 1. Germline V gives CDR1 LNHNV, CDR2 YYDKDF (reference sequence). The CDR3 loop reads CATSRDRGDGYTF. CDR3 DNA sequence: TGTGCCACCAGCAGAGACAGGGGGGATGGCTACACCTTC.

This chain joins TRBV7-3 and TRBJ2-1; 13 bases line up with TRBD2. CDR3 length equals 21 residues. Per the germline V gene, CDR1 is SGHTA and CDR2 is FQGTGA. V gave up 5 bases and J gave up 0 bases; unmatched junction bases: 16. DNA for the CDR3: TGTGCCAGCAGCCCCCAAACTGGACTAGCGGGAGTCCCCTCCTCCTACAATGAGCAGTTCTTC. The encoded protein is CASSPQTGLAGVPSSYNEQFF. The full variable domain, rest sourced from reference TRBV7-3 and TRBJ2-1, is GAGVSQTPSNKVTEKGKYVELRCDPISGHTALYWYRQSLGQGPEFLIYFQGTGAADDSGLPNDRFFAVRPEGSVSTLKIQRTERGDSAVYLCASSPQTGLAGVPSSYNEQFFGPGTRLTVL.

For this clone: This likely traces to a read error, being one base from a far larger clone. V usage is TRBV6-5 and J usage is TRBJ2-2; D is possibly TRBD2 (6 bases). This CDR3 contains 15 residues. Germline-derived CDR1 and CDR2 are MNHEY and SVGAGI. The CDR3 region has the DNA TGTGCCAGCAGTATCCGGACTGCGAACACCGGGGGGCTGTTTTTT. Amino acids: CASSIRTANTGGLFF.